Presented here are 30 T cell receptor beta chains from one specimen sequenced in a study of CXCR3-negative and CXCR3-positive naive CD8 T cells. With UMI labels, 5' RACE was used to prepare the TRB cDNA libraries. TCRdb reprocessed the 5' RACE reads and keeps a single row for each CDR3 protein, giving no DNA. This sample contains fewer than 80,000 distinct CDR3 sequences. The sequenced sample consisted of naive CXCR3- CD8+ T cells from blood. Subset: CD45RO-CCR7+CD27+CD95- naive CD8+ T cells lacking CXCR3 (TNR3-). Every receptor here comes from a human donor in good health. Some clones in this sample may be carry-over from other donors' samples.

The chain has TRBV4-3 and TRBJ2-1; absent DNA, TCRdb's TRBD2 call cannot be checked. Germline CDR1 reads LGHNA; CDR2 reads YSLEER. The CDR3 is 16 residues long. The CDR3 reads CASSDSGTSGYNEQFF.

V gene TRBV6-5 combines with J gene TRBJ1-5; TCRdb's D call of TRBD1 is untestable without DNA. CDR1 is MNHEY, CDR2 SVGAGI, per germline. The CDR3 contains 14 residues. CDR3 in amino acids: CASSYSLGAKPQHF.

J is TRBJ2-6 and V is TRBV29-1; TCRdb's D call of TRBD1 is untestable without DNA. The CDR3 is 18 amino acids. The V gene's germline CDR1 is SQVTM and CDR2 ANQGSEA. This CDR3 reads CSVEDPAGWRSGANVLTF.

This chain uses TRBV6-5 with TRBJ2-7; the TRBD1 assignment by TCRdb is unverifiable without DNA. The CDR3 has 14 amino acids. The germline V gene has CDR1 MNHEY and CDR2 SVGAGI. The CDR3 sequence: CASSYGTDGYEQYF.

V is TRBV29-1 and J is TRBJ2-3; TCRdb outputs TRBD1, but without DNA this stays unchecked. The CDR3 runs to 14 residues. The germline V gene has CDR1 SQVTM and CDR2 ANQGSEA. The CDR3 spells CSVEWGRGPDTQYF.

The rearrangement uses TRBV7-9 and TRBJ1-1. Germline V lookup: CDR1 SEHNR, CDR2 FQNEAQ (reference sequence). The CDR3 loop spans 12 amino acids. The CDR3 reads CASSLADPEAFF.

This chain connects TRBV25-1 to TRBJ1-1; no DNA is available, so the TRBD1 call from TCRdb remains unchecked. This CDR3 has 16 amino acids. The V gene's germline CDR1 is MGHDK and CDR2 SYGVNS. The CDR3 here is CASSEYFLPRGVGAFF.

This chain joins TRBV29-1 and TRBJ2-2. This CDR3 has 12 residues. CDR1 is SQVTM and CDR2 is ANQGSEA in the germline V gene. The CDR3 sequence is CSVDVNTGELFF.

The genes are TRBV4-2 and TRBJ2-3; TCRdb's D call of TRBD2 is untestable without DNA. The CDR3 consists of 20 residues. The germline V gene has CDR1 LGHNA and CDR2 YNFKEQ. The CDR3 reads CASSQDFHPLVPGGTDTQYF.

The rearrangement links TRBV2 to TRBJ1-6; TCRdb's D call of TRBD1 is untestable without DNA. CDR3 size: 15 residues. Germline CDR1 SNHLY, CDR2 FYNNEI. CDR3 amino acids: CASTEDNPHNSPLHF.

The chain uses TRBV28 and TRBJ2-7; lacking DNA, the TRBD1 call made by TCRdb goes unchecked. Per the germline V gene, CDR1 is MDHEN and CDR2 is SYDVKM. The CDR3 has 16 residues. The CDR3 sequence is CASSLLTFGGGYEQYF.

The V and J genes are TRBV5-6 and TRBJ2-5. Germline-derived CDR1 and CDR2 are SGHDT and YYEEEE. The CDR3 loop spans 15 amino acids. This CDR3 reads CASSLAGKYQETQYF.

V and J are TRBV29-1 and TRBJ1-5; TCRdb reports TRBD1, a call that lacks DNA to check it against. This CDR3 has 13 amino acids. Per germline, CDR1 SQVTM and CDR2 ANQGSEA. CDR3 in amino acids: CSVPGAGNQPQHF.

V and J are TRBV20-1 and TRBJ2-7; without DNA, the TCRdb call of TRBD1 cannot be checked. CDR1 and CDR2 (germline): DFQATT, SNEGSKA (reference sequence). This CDR3 comprises 14 residues. The CDR3 sequence: CSARDGTASYEQYF.

The chain combines TRBV27 with TRBJ2-7; the D call of TRBD1 rests on TCRdb alone, since no DNA is present to check it. This CDR3 is built from 15 residues. Germline CDR1 reads MNHEY; CDR2 reads SMNVEV (reference sequence). The CDR3 protein is CASSQTTGTSYEQYF.

The chain couples TRBV6-5 to TRBJ2-2; lacking DNA, the TRBD1 call made by TCRdb goes unchecked. The CDR3 contains 17 residues. Germline assignment: CDR1 MNHEY and CDR2 SVGAGI. This CDR3 reads CASSYSSRGLGTGELFF.

The gene calls are TRBV12-3 or TRBV12-4 and TRBJ1-2; TCRdb outputs TRBD1, but without DNA this stays unchecked. The CDR3 loop spans 12 amino acids. CDR3: CASRDNPYGYTF.

The chain combines TRBV20-1 with TRBJ2-7. The CDR3 has 15 residues. Per the germline V gene, CDR1 is DFQATT and CDR2 is SNEGSKA (reference sequence). CDR3 residues: CSARDKGPTGYEQYF.

The genes are TRBV7-8 and TRBJ2-1. This CDR3 has 14 residues. CDR1 is SGHVS, CDR2 FQNEAQ, per germline. The CDR3 loop is CASSHSISYNEQFF.

V and J are TRBV7-9 and TRBJ2-7; TCRdb's D call, TRBD2, is unchecked because there is no DNA. This CDR3 is 16 amino acids long. Germline CDR1 and CDR2: SEHNR and FQNEAQ (reference sequence). The CDR3 sequence is CASSLGGLAGGYEQYF.

This chain connects TRBV29-1 to TRBJ1-2; TCRdb gives TRBD1 as the D gene, but with no DNA this cannot be confirmed. CDR1 is SQVTM, CDR2 ANQGSEA, per germline. The CDR3 extends over 13 amino acids. Here the CDR3 reads CSVEDGGARGYTF.

The chain links TRBV28 to TRBJ2-5; TCRdb designates TRBD1, a call that cannot be tested without DNA. Germline CDR1 reads MDHEN; CDR2 reads SYDVKM. The length of the CDR3 is 15 residues. The CDR3 loop reads CASSNTPGGSETQYF.

The chain links TRBV4-1 to TRBJ2-7; TCRdb designates TRBD2, a call that cannot be tested without DNA. Looked up from germline, CDR1 is MGHRA and CDR2 is YSYEKL. This CDR3 spans 17 amino acids. CDR3 region: CASSLDPGGTSSYEQYF.

The chain has TRBV6-6 and TRBJ2-7; TCRdb outputs TRBD2, but without DNA this stays unchecked. This CDR3 has 14 amino acids. From germline, CDR1 is MNHNY and CDR2 SVGAGI (reference sequence). CDR3 residues: CASSPAGNSYEQYF.

The chain's CDR3 is CSVEFWDRSTDTQYF. V usage is TRBV29-1 and J usage is TRBJ2-3; the D call of TRBD1 rests on TCRdb alone, since no DNA is present to check it. The CDR3 is 15 residues long. Germline V gene lookup returns CDR1 SQVTM and CDR2 ANQGSEA.

The CDR3 loop is CASALRGHYGYTF. This chain connects TRBV11-3 to TRBJ1-2; TCRdb gives TRBD1 as the D gene, but with no DNA this cannot be confirmed. CDR3 size: 13 residues. Germline CDR1 SGHNT, CDR2 YENEEA.

The rearrangement links TRBV29-1 to TRBJ1-4. CDR3 length equals 15 residues. CDR1 is SQVTM and CDR2 is ANQGSEA in the germline V gene. The CDR3 is CSVEDPSATNEKLFF.

The chain combines TRBV6-4 with TRBJ2-1; absent DNA, TCRdb's TRBD2 call cannot be checked. CDR3 length: 18 residues. Germline-derived CDR1 and CDR2 are MRHNA and SNTAGT. This CDR3 reads CASSVGTSGGASANEQFF.

The CDR3 spells CASRRNQETQYF. The chain has TRBV12-3 or TRBV12-4 and TRBJ2-5. This CDR3 comprises 12 residues.

The chain employs TRBV28 and TRBJ2-3; TCRdb returns TRBD2, unconfirmable since there is no DNA. Germline V gene lookup returns CDR1 MDHEN and CDR2 SYDVKM. CDR3 size: 16 residues. The CDR3 is CASTAWGSGDTDTQYF.